The rows below give T cell receptor beta chains drawn from one sample of a study of cytomegalovirus exposure and HLA in healthy donors. The method was immunoSEQ multiplex PCR; TCRdb's version includes in-frame clones alone and lacks a portion of them. This table holds 70,000 to 100,000 clones, roughly two thirds found once. What was sequenced was PBMCs. The source of these receptors is a woman aged 50 to 65 in good health and CMV-seropositive. Both conserved end residues are part of each CDR3. D genes are given only for firm matches. Not every row has a clone size; where given, it reads once, few, many or a size class.

clone size	V gene	CDR3 length	J gene	D gene	CDR3 protein	CDR3 DNA
once	TRBV6-1	14	TRBJ2-7	TRBD1	CASSSDRGFYEQYF	TGTGCCAGCAGTTCGGACAGGGGGTTCTACGAGCAGTACTTC
.	TRBV2	12	TRBJ1-1	.	CATPRPGIRAFF	TGTGCCACCCCCCGGCCAGGGATCCGGGCTTTCTTT
.	TRBV7-9	14	TRBJ2-5	.	CASSYQSAGETQYF	TGTGCCAGCAGCTATCAATCGGCGGGAGAGACCCAGTACTTC
once	TRBV9	14	TRBJ1-5	.	CASSTQGSNQPQHF	TGTGCCAGCAGCACCCAGGGGAGCAATCAGCCCCAGCATTTT
once	TRBV7-2	16	TRBJ1-5	.	CASSLERGSGNQPQHF	TGTGCCAGCAGCTTAGAGCGGGGGTCGGGCAATCAGCCCCAGCATTTT
.	TRBV6-6	13	TRBJ1-3	.	CASSYRSGNTIYF	TGTGCCAGCAGTTATCGCTCTGGAAACACCATATATTTT
.	TRBV27	13	TRBJ1-1	.	CASSLSPQGEAFF	TGTGCCAGCAGTTTATCCCCACAGGGAGAAGCTTTCTTT
.	TRBV9	17	TRBJ1-3	.	CASSSGDRPNEGNTIYF	TGTGCCAGCAGCTCGGGTGACAGGCCAAACGAGGGAAACACCATATATTTT
.	TRBV7-7	15	TRBJ2-5	TRBD1	CASSYSPGQEKTQYF	TGTGCCAGCAGCTATTCTCCGGGACAGGAAAAGACCCAGTACTTC
.	TRBV9	14	TRBJ1-1	.	CASSVSGANTEAFF	TGTGCCAGCAGCGTATCTGGGGCGAACACTGAAGCTTTCTTT
.	TRBV5-1	14	TRBJ2-2	.	CASSLVQNTGELFF	TGCGCCAGCAGCTTGGTTCAGAACACCGGGGAGCTGTTTTTT
.	TRBV7-9	13	TRBJ2-5	.	CASSLGLAGTQYF	TGTGCCAGCAGCTTAGGGCTAGCTGGGACCCAGTACTTC
once	TRBV5-4	14	TRBJ2-5	TRBD2	CASSPTGGQETQYF	TGTGCCAGCAGCCCCACGGGGGGGCAGGAGACCCAGTACTTC
.	TRBV11-2	14	TRBJ2-5	TRBD2	CASSLGTSGQTQYF	TGTGCCAGCAGCTTAGGGACTAGCGGGCAGACCCAGTACTTC
.	TRBV9	12	TRBJ1-2	.	CASSPGYYGYTF	TGTGCCAGCAGCCCAGGGTACTATGGCTACACCTTC
few	TRBV5-6	14	TRBJ2-7	TRBD1	CASSLGDRPYEQYF	TGTGCCAGCAGCTTAGGGGACAGACCCTACGAGCAGTACTTC